These 29 T cell receptor beta chains came from one sample sequenced in a study of cytomegalovirus exposure and HLA in healthy donors. Both 60 Vbeta primers and 13 Jbeta primers went into the PCR. Profiling relied on immunoSEQ multiplex PCR, and the TCRdb table lists in-frame clones only, not all of them. The data contain 150,000 or so clones, roughly 80% of them singletons. Sequenced: PBMCs. These receptors were obtained from a woman in her 40s in good health and CMV-seropositive.

Only a few counts were recorded for this clone. V usage is TRBV7-2 and J usage is TRBJ2-5, with 8 bases matching TRBD1. The J segment lost 6 bases and the V segment lost 6 bases, leaving 12 bases of the junction unmatched. The V gene's germline CDR1 is SGHTA and CDR2 FQGNSA. The CDR3 runs to 15 residues. CDR3 DNA sequence: TGTGCCAGCAGACCCGGGACAGGCCTAGGGAAGACCCAGTACTTC. It codes for CASRPGTGLGKTQYF.

The gene calls are TRBV7-2 and TRBJ2-3; 9 nucleotides line up with TRBD2. The germline gives CDR1 SGHTA, CDR2 FQGNSA. Trimming removed 1 base from V and 4 bases from J; junction bases left unmatched: 3. The CDR3 contains 15 residues. CDR3 amino acids: CASSLVAGVADTQYF. The CDR3 DNA reads TGTGCCAGCAGCTTAGTAGCGGGGGTGGCAGATACGCAGTATTTT. The whole variable domain, remainder taken from reference TRBV7-2 and TRBJ2-3, is GAGVSQSPSNKVTEKGKDVELRCDPISGHTALYWYRQSLGQGLEFLIYFQGNSAPDKSGLPSDRFSAERTGGSVSTLTIQRTQQEDSAVYLCASSLVAGVADTQYFGPGTRLTVL.

This chain joins TRBV7-9 and TRBJ1-3, with a weak D call TRBD1 (6 bases). The CDR3 runs 15 residues. Germline-derived CDR1 and CDR2 are SEHNR and FQNEAQ (reference sequence). V was pared by 7 bases and J by 2 bases, with 15 bases between. This CDR3 is CASTLSGTTGNTIYF. As DNA, the CDR3 is TGTGCCAGCACCCTTAGTGGGACAACTGGAAACACCATATATTTT.

This clone has only one observation. V usage is TRBV30 and J usage is TRBJ1-5, with 7 nucleotides matching TRBD1. This CDR3 contains 13 residues. The junction had 4 bases not matched to a gene; V was cut back by 5 bases and J by 3 bases. The V gene's germline CDR1 is GTSNPN and CDR2 SVGIG (reference sequence). In nucleotides, the CDR3 is TGTGCCTGGGGGACAGTCTTCAATCAGCCCCAGCATTTT. Translated: CAWGTVFNQPQHF.

The rearrangement links TRBV6-5 to TRBJ2-3; 8 bases agree with TRBD1. The CDR3 consists of 14 residues. CDR1 is MNHEY, CDR2 SVGAGI, per germline. The J segment lost 1 base and the V segment lost 6 bases, leaving 3 bases of the junction unmatched. This CDR3 reads CASSLGQGTDTQYF. CDR3 nucleotides: TGTGCCAGCAGCTTGGGACAGGGCACAGATACGCAGTATTTT.

V is TRBV7-9 and J is TRBJ1-5; 8 bases are a match to TRBD1. The V gene end was trimmed by 3 bases and the J gene end by 4 bases; junction bases not matched to a gene: 5. Germline CDR1 and CDR2: SEHNR and FQNEAQ (reference sequence). The CDR3 has 15 amino acids. Here the CDR3 DNA reads TGTGCCAGCAGCTTCCAGGGGGCAGAGAATCAGCCCCAGCATTTT. Translating gives CASSFQGAENQPQHF.

V gene TRBV7-9 combines with J gene TRBJ1-2; 8 positions agree with TRBD1. Germline V gene data show CDR1 as SEHNR and CDR2 as FQNEAQ (reference sequence). The CDR3 is made up of 14 amino acids. J gave up 4 bases and V 5 bases, and 6 bases lay outside the gene matches. The CDR3 region is CASSPGQGGYGYTF. DNA of the CDR3: TGTGCCAGCAGCCCCGGACAGGGCGGCTATGGCTACACCTTC.

The V gene is TRBV5-4, the J gene TRBJ2-3; TRBD1 might be the D (6 bases). The CDR3 sequence is 16 residues long. With 4 bases removed from V and 0 bases from J, the gap between germline ends came to 15 bases. Looked up from germline, CDR1 is SGHNT and CDR2 is YYREEE (reference sequence). The CDR3 reads CASSIPQGSSTDTQYF. In nucleotides, the CDR3 is TGTGCCAGCAGCATACCACAGGGCTCTAGCACAGATACGCAGTATTTT.

The chain uses TRBV28 and TRBJ2-1; D possibly corresponds to TRBD2 (7 bases). Trimming left V 8 bases short and J 10 bases short, with 15 bases between. The CDR3 totals 12 residues. The germline CDR1 and CDR2 sequences are MDHEN and SYDVKM. The CDR3 loop is CASGRGWYEQFF. The CDR3 DNA reads TGTGCCAGCGGGAGGGGGTGGTACGAGCAGTTCTTC.

This CDR3 reads CASSQGVGYGYTF. CDR3 bases: TGTGCCAGTAGTCAGGGGGTTGGCTATGGCTACACCTTC. The gene calls are TRBV19 and TRBJ1-2, with 7 bases matching TRBD1. J lost 4 bases, V lost 5 bases, and 4 bases had no gene match. Germline CDR1 LNHDA, CDR2 SQIVND (reference sequence). CDR3 length: 13 residues.

The rearrangement joins TRBV7-6 to TRBJ2-1; TRBD2 aligns across 10 bases. CDR1 and CDR2 (germline): SGHVS, FNYEAQ. The CDR3 is 16 amino acids. With V trimmed by 2 bases and J by 8 bases, 9 bases remained unmatched. CDR3 sequence reads: CASSLIASGGRDEQFF. DNA for the CDR3: TGTGCCAGCAGCTTAATAGCTAGCGGGGGTAGAGATGAGCAGTTCTTC.

The rearrangement links TRBV9 to TRBJ1-2; a weak D match, TRBD1 (6 bases). Germline loops: CDR1 SGDLS, CDR2 YYNGEE. CDR3 length: 16 residues. Trimming removed 3 bases from V and 8 bases from J, with 23 bases in between. CDR3 loop: CASSDGETGPKEGYTF. DNA of the CDR3: TGTGCCAGCAGCGATGGAGAGACAGGCCCAAAGGAGGGCTACACCTTC. The complete variable domain, with remaining parts taken from reference TRBV9 and TRBJ1-2, reads DSGVTQTPKHLITATGQRVTLRCSPRSGDLSVYWYQQSLDQGLQFLIQYYNGEERAKGNILERFSAQQFPDLHSELNLSSLELGDSALYFCASSDGETGPKEGYTFGSGTRLTVV.

V is TRBV14 and J is TRBJ1-6; 8 positions match TRBD1. V dropped 4 bases and J dropped 6; count of bases not matched to a gene: 2. This CDR3 contains 14 residues. Looked up from germline, CDR1 is SGHDN and CDR2 is FVKESK. The CDR3 DNA reads as TGTGCCAGCAGCCTCACAGGGGGTAATTCACCCCTCCACTTT. Its translation: CASSLTGGNSPLHF.

The V and J genes are TRBV12-5 and TRBJ2-2; D gene unclear. The V end was cut by 1 base, the J end by 0 bases, with 9 bases between. The CDR3 has 16 amino acids. CDR1 and CDR2 from the germline V gene are LGHNT and FRNRAP. CDR3 residues: CASGLDIRANTGELFF. The CDR3 bases are TGTGCTAGTGGTTTGGATATTCGGGCGAACACCGGGGAGCTGTTTTTT.

V usage is TRBV28 and J usage is TRBJ1-2; the match to TRBD1 covers 9 bases. The ends lost 9 bases at V and 4 bases at J; junction bases unmatched: 6. Germline V gene sequence: CDR1 MDHEN, CDR2 SYDVKM. This CDR3 region has 13 residues. The CDR3 DNA is TGTGCCAGTGGACAGGGGTCATCCTATGGCTACACCTTC. It is translated as CASGQGSSYGYTF.

The chain couples TRBV2 to TRBJ1-1; 9 bases are shared with TRBD1. The CDR3 runs to 15 residues. Germline lookup yields CDR1 SNHLY and CDR2 FYNNEI. J gave up 1 base and V 6 bases, and 6 bases lay outside the gene matches. This chain's CDR3 is CASSQPQGANTEAFF. For the CDR3, the DNA is TGTGCCAGCAGCCAGCCACAGGGGGCGAACACTGAAGCTTTCTTT.

V is TRBV5-1 and J is TRBJ1-2; perhaps TRBD1 as D (6 bases). Trimming took off 0 bases at V and 3 bases at J, with 12 bases between the two ends. The CDR3 totals 15 residues. CDR1 and CDR2 from the germline V gene are SGHRS and YFSETQ. CDR3 bases: TGCGCCAGCAGCTTGGTAACAGGGTTGGACTATGGCTACACCTTC. Translation gives CASSLVTGLDYGYTF. The variable domain in full, completed from reference TRBV5-1 and TRBJ1-2, reads KAGVTQTPRYLIKTRGQQVTLSCSPISGHRSVSWYQQTPGQGLQFLFEYFSETQRNKGNFPGRFSGRQFSNSRSEMNVSTLELGDSALYLCASSLVTGLDYGYTFGSGTRLTVV.

This chain links TRBV2 with TRBJ2-1, with D tentatively TRBD2 (5 bases). V was cut by 6 bases and J by 8 bases, with 17 bases left in between. The CDR3 runs 14 residues. Looked up from germline, CDR1 is SNHLY and CDR2 is FYNNEI. In DNA, the CDR3 is TGTGCCAGCAGCCTCGAATCTAGCCGGGATGAGCAGTTCTTC. Its translation: CASSLESSRDEQFF.

The V gene is TRBV6-1, the J gene TRBJ1-2; maybe TRBD1 (6 bases). With 6 bases removed from V and 1 base from J, the gap between germline ends came to 9 bases. The germline CDR1 and CDR2 sequences are MNHNS and SASEGT. This CDR3 spans 13 amino acids. In DNA, the CDR3 is TGTGCCAGCAGAAGGGGGGGTAACTATGGCTACACCTTC. Its protein is CASRRGGNYGYTF.

The chain has TRBV21-1 and TRBJ2-7; the table's D call, TRBD2, was not checked against the DNA. TRBV21-1 is noted as a pseudogene. The CDR3 runs 11 residues. CDR3 nucleotides: TGTGCCAGGTCCCTAACCAAGGAGCAGTACTTC. Encoded protein: CARSLTKEQYF.

This clone was seen a handful of times. The rearrangement links TRBV5-1 to TRBJ2-1; tentative D call: TRBD1 (5 bases). The CDR3 contains 17 residues. With 4 bases removed from V and 0 bases from J, the gap between germline ends came to 17 bases. Germline CDR1 is SGHRS and CDR2 is YFSETQ. In DNA, the CDR3 is TGCGCCAGCAGCCGGACCCAGGGCTCTAGCTCCTACAATGAGCAGTTCTTC. This sequence encodes CASSRTQGSSSYNEQFF.

This rearrangement joins TRBV30 to TRBJ1-2; 8 positions match TRBD1. The germline gives CDR1 GTSNPN, CDR2 SVGIG (reference sequence). V shed 5 bases, J shed 3 bases, and the junction held 5 bases outside the gene matches. The CDR3 is 13 amino acids. CDR3 bases: TGTGCCTGGGGGGCGACAGGGGACTATGGCTACACCTTC. Residues: CAWGATGDYGYTF.

V is TRBV7-6 and J is TRBJ2-7; TRBD1 agrees at 10 bases. V trimming: 5 bases; J trimming: 2 bases; junction bases outside the gene matches: 6. CDR1 is SGHVS and CDR2 is FNYEAQ in the germline V gene. CDR3 length equals 15 residues. The CDR3 nucleotides are TGTGCCAGCAGCGTCTGGGGACAGGGGACCTACGAGCAGTACTTC. This translates into CASSVWGQGTYEQYF.

The J gene is TRBJ2-7, the V gene TRBV10-3; 9 positions agree with TRBD2. V shed 4 bases, J shed 6 bases, and the junction held 1 base outside the gene matches. This CDR3 has 12 amino acids. Germline lookup yields CDR1 ENHRY and CDR2 SYGVKD. CDR3 in DNA: TGTGCCATCAGTGGGACTAGCGCCGAGCAGTACTTC. Translated: CAISGTSAEQYF.

The chain recombines TRBV2 with TRBJ2-3; 13 bases fit TRBD2. Germline V gives CDR1 SNHLY, CDR2 FYNNEI. This CDR3 contains 16 residues. The ends lost 6 bases at V and 1 base at J; junction bases unmatched: 4. The CDR3 loop reads CASSSGTSGGTDTQYF. For the CDR3, the DNA is TGTGCCAGCAGCTCCGGGACTAGCGGGGGCACAGATACGCAGTATTTT.

The rearrangement links TRBV15 to TRBJ2-1, with D perhaps TRBD2 (6 bases). The CDR3 consists of 16 residues. Germline loops: CDR1 LNHNV, CDR2 YYDKDF (reference sequence). V dropped 4 bases and J dropped 0 bases, with 13 bases sitting between them. The CDR3 is CATSKTGASSYNEQFF. The CDR3 bases are TGTGCCACCAGCAAAACGGGAGCGAGCTCCTACAATGAGCAGTTCTTC.

The rearrangement links TRBV5-1 to TRBJ2-1; D possibly corresponds to TRBD1 (6 bases). Germline CDR1 SGHRS, CDR2 YFSETQ. Trimming left V 0 bases short and J 8 bases short, with 12 bases between. The CDR3 totals 14 residues. CDR3 in DNA: TGCGCCAGCAGCTTGGGACAGGCGTCCGATGAGCAGTTCTTC. Its translation is CASSLGQASDEQFF.

The chain combines TRBV19 with TRBJ2-1; 11 bases agree with TRBD2. V lost 4 bases to trimming and J lost 10 bases; unmatched junction nucleotides: 9. CDR3 length equals 15 residues. The V gene's germline CDR1 is LNHDA and CDR2 SQIVND (reference sequence). The CDR3 is CASSKSVSGGAEQFF. The CDR3 DNA is TGTGCCAGTAGTAAGTCAGTTAGCGGGGGGGCGGAGCAGTTCTTC.

This rearrangement joins TRBV7-9 to TRBJ2-2; 9 nucleotides match TRBD2. Germline trimming cut 6 bases from V and 4 bases from J; bases unmatched to any gene: 3. This CDR3 spans 14 amino acids. The germline V gene encodes CDR1 SEHNR and CDR2 FQNEAQ (reference sequence). CDR3 loop: CASRASGATGELFF. The CDR3 region has the DNA TGTGCCAGCAGAGCTAGCGGGGCCACCGGGGAGCTGTTTTTT. Complete variable domain (other parts from reference TRBV7-9 and TRBJ2-2): DTGVSQNPRHKITKRGQNVTFRCDPISEHNRLYWYRQTLGQGPEFLTYFQNEAQLEKSRLLSDRFSAERPKGSFSTLEIQRTEQGDSAMYLCASRASGATGELFFGEGSRLTVL.